Listed here are 19 T cell receptor beta chains from one sample, sequenced in a study of blood T cells in healthy people across ages. A second about 6 to 12 cycle PCR used barcoded and J-beta primers. TCRdb re-analysed the 5' RACE reads in MiXCR, keeping a single row per CDR3 protein. The sample carries more than 1.4 million distinct CDR3 sequences, 42% recorded once. Material for sequencing was blood. Receptors were obtained from a woman aged 18-29 years in good health.

This chain uses TRBV7-9 with TRBJ2-1; a possible D gene is TRBD1 (6 bases). Germline V gene sequence: CDR1 SEHNR, CDR2 FQNEAQ (reference sequence). The V gene lost 3 bases and the J gene lost 6 bases, with 12 bases spanning the gap. The CDR3 contains 14 residues. The CDR3 region has the DNA TGTGCCAGCAGCTTTCTGGGACAATTCAATGAGCAGTTCTTC. Protein: CASSFLGQFNEQFF. Full variable domain (missing parts from reference TRBV7-9 and TRBJ2-1): DTGVSQNPRHKITKRGQNVTFRCDPISEHNRLYWYRQTLGQGPEFLTYFQNEAQLEKSRLLSDRFSAERPKGSFSTLEIQRTEQGDSAMYLCASSFLGQFNEQFFGPGTRLTVL.

In this sample, this clonotype turned up many times. The chain employs TRBV10-3 and TRBJ2-1; TRBD1 matches 8 bases. CDR1 is ENHRY, CDR2 SYGVKD, per germline. Trimming at V came to 6 bases and at J to 7 bases, leaving 8 bases not matched to a gene. This CDR3 spans 14 amino acids. CDR3 nucleotide sequence: TGTGCCATCAGGGGGGGACAGGAAAGGAATGAGCAGTTCTTC. This codes for CAIRGGQERNEQFF.

This clonotype was observed at least ten times. CDR3: CSGSTGAGNIQYF. CDR3 nucleotides: TGCAGCGGTTCGACAGGGGCGGGAAACATTCAGTACTTC. This chain links TRBV29-1 with TRBJ2-4; 8 bases fit TRBD1. Germline assignment: CDR1 SQVTM and CDR2 ANQGSEA. Losses at the gene ends were 7 bases for V and 6 bases for J; bases not matched to a gene: 8. The CDR3 has 13 amino acids.

This clonotype was counted only a few times. The chain combines TRBV7-2 with TRBJ2-1; no clear D. The CDR3 sequence is 14 residues long. V lost 2 bases and J lost 5, with 10 bases in between. Per the germline V gene, CDR1 is SGHTA and CDR2 is FQGNSA. The CDR3 nucleotides are TGTGCCAGCAGCTTAACACGCGGAAACAATGAGCAGTTCTTC. Translated: CASSLTRGNNEQFF.

The J gene is TRBJ2-3, the V gene TRBV3-1, with D perhaps matching TRBD2 (6 bases). Germline CDR1 is LGHDT and CDR2 is YNNKEL (reference sequence). V was cut by 4 bases and J by 6 bases, with 11 bases left in between. This CDR3 has 13 amino acids. The CDR3 DNA is TGTGCCAGCAGCCTACGGAGGGAGGATACGCAGTATTTT. Translation gives CASSLRREDTQYF.

This clonotype was detected only a few times. CDR3 coding DNA: TGTGCCAGCAGCCGAATTCAGCAAGAGACCCAGTACTTC. Translation: CASSRIQQETQYF. The chain is built from TRBV7-3 and TRBJ2-5; no clear D gene. Germline V gene lookup returns CDR1 SGHTA and CDR2 FQGTGA. This CDR3 region has 13 residues. The V end was cut by 5 bases, the J end by 2 bases, with 9 bases between. The whole variable domain, filled in from reference TRBV7-3 and TRBJ2-5, reads GAGVSQTPSNKVTEKGKYVELRCDPISGHTALYWYRQSLGQGPEFLIYFQGTGAADDSGLPNDRFFAVRPEGSVSTLKIQRTERGDSAVYLCASSRIQQETQYFGPGTRLLVL.

This rearrangement joins TRBV15 to TRBJ2-3; tentatively, D is TRBD1 or TRBD2 (6 bases each). Trimming stripped 1 base from V and 4 bases from J, with 15 bases between. The germline CDR1 and CDR2 sequences are LNHNV and YYDKDF (reference sequence). The CDR3 totals 16 residues. In DNA form, the CDR3 reads TGTGCCACCAGCAGAGTGGAGGGGGAGCCGGCAGATACGCAGTATTTT. Amino acids: CATSRVEGEPADTQYF.

This clonotype was found a few times. For the CDR3, the DNA is TGTGCCAGCAGCCAAAGATGGCGGGACCCCACAGATACGCAGTATTTT. This sequence encodes CASSQRWRDPTDTQYF. J is TRBJ2-3 and V is TRBV3-1; D is possibly TRBD2 (6 bases). The germline gives CDR1 LGHDT, CDR2 YNNKEL (reference sequence). Trimming pared 2 bases from V and 2 bases from J, leaving 14 bases between. The CDR3 is 16 residues long.

The table lists this clonotype with a count of one. V and J are TRBV6-2 or TRBV6-3 and TRBJ1-2, with D possibly TRBD1 on 5 matching bases. The CDR3 has 15 amino acids. Trimming left V 6 bases short and J 8 bases short, with 22 bases between. CDR1 MNHEY and CDR2 SVGEGT come from the germline V gene. The CDR3 here is CASSQLRRGEQGYTF. The CDR3 nucleotides are TGTGCCAGCAGCCAATTACGTCGGGGCGAGCAGGGCTACACCTTC.

The V gene is TRBV5-1, the J gene TRBJ2-5; D might be TRBD2 (6 bases). The germline V gene has CDR1 SGHRS and CDR2 YFSETQ. CDR3 length equals 14 residues. Between the trimmed V and J ends, which lost 4 bases and 5 bases, there was a span of 15 bases. CDR3 protein: CASSLGTHEETQYF. As DNA, the CDR3 is TGCGCCAGCAGCCTGGGGACTCACGAGGAGACCCAGTACTTC.

V usage is TRBV4-1 and J usage is TRBJ1-2; the D is unclear. The CDR3 loop spans 13 amino acids. Germline V CDR1 and CDR2: MGHRA, YSYEKL. V lost 3 bases to trimming and J lost 6 bases, with 11 bases between them. The CDR3 nucleotides read TGCGCCAGCAGCCATACGGACTTTAATGGCTACACCTTC. Amino acid sequence: CASSHTDFNGYTF.

This clonotype was observed a few times. The chain employs TRBV9 and TRBJ1-1; D gene ambiguous. V was trimmed by 5 bases and J by 6 bases, leaving 14 bases between them. The CDR3 is 13 residues long. The V gene's germline CDR1 is SGDLS and CDR2 YYNGEE. The CDR3 DNA reads TGTGCCAGCAGTTTCCAGTCGAAACCTGAAGCTTTCTTT. Amino acid sequence: CASSFQSKPEAFF.

This clonotype has at least ten counts. J is TRBJ2-5 and V is TRBV11-2; a possible D gene is TRBD1 (6 bases). V lost 1 base and J lost 2, with 8 bases in between. The germline V gene has CDR1 SGHAT and CDR2 FQNNGV. The CDR3 has 14 residues. The CDR3 region is CASSLGDRQETQYF. The CDR3 coding sequence is TGTGCCAGCAGCTTAGGTGACAGGCAAGAGACCCAGTACTTC.

CDR3 sequence reads: CASSLWKGRPSYNEQFF. The CDR3 coding sequence is TGTGCCAGCAGCTTATGGAAGGGGCGGCCATCCTACAATGAGCAGTTCTTC. V is TRBV7-9 and J is TRBJ2-1, with D maybe TRBD1 (5 bases). Trimming pared 2 bases from V and 1 base from J, leaving 15 bases between. CDR3 length: 17 amino acids. In germline, CDR1 is SEHNR, CDR2 FQNEAQ (reference sequence).

The rearrangement uses TRBV2 and TRBJ2-1; D is uncertain. Trimming took off 5 bases at V and 7 bases at J, with 15 bases between the two ends. The CDR3 is made up of 14 amino acids. Germline V gene sequence: CDR1 SNHLY, CDR2 FYNNEI. The CDR3 here is CASSTDLIGNEQFF. The CDR3 DNA sequence: TGTGCCAGCAGTACGGACCTTATCGGTAATGAGCAGTTCTTC.

This clonotype turned up a few times. The chain carries TRBV20-1 and TRBJ1-2, with 10 bases fitting TRBD1. The CDR3 has 11 residues. The J segment lost 10 bases and the V segment lost 4 bases, leaving 3 bases of the junction unmatched. Germline V gene lookup returns CDR1 DFQATT and CDR2 SNEGSKA (reference sequence). The CDR3 nucleotides are TGCAGTGCTATGGGACAGGGGCCCTACACCTTC. The encoded protein is CSAMGQGPYTF.

This clonotype was detected many times. This rearrangement joins TRBV9 to TRBJ2-1; 13 bases line up with TRBD2. The ends lost 1 base at V and 6 bases at J; junction bases unmatched: 4. Germline assignment: CDR1 SGDLS and CDR2 YYNGEE. The CDR3 loop spans 16 amino acids. CDR3 sequence (DNA): TGTGCCAGCAGCGTAACCGGGACTAGCGGGGTCAATGAGCAGTTCTTC. Protein product: CASSVTGTSGVNEQFF. Complete variable domain (other parts from reference TRBV9 and TRBJ2-1): DSGVTQTPKHLITATGQRVTLRCSPRSGDLSVYWYQQSLDQGLQFLIQYYNGEERAKGNILERFSAQQFPDLHSELNLSSLELGDSALYFCASSVTGTSGVNEQFFGPGTRLTVL.

DNA for the CDR3: TGCAGTGCTAGGGACCTACAGCGGGGGTCCTACGAGCAGTACTTC. This codes for CSARDLQRGSYEQYF. V and J are TRBV20-1 and TRBJ2-7; 8 nucleotides line up with TRBD2. The CDR3 runs 15 residues. The V gene end was trimmed by 3 bases and the J gene end by 1 base; junction bases not matched to a gene: 8. Germline CDR1 reads DFQATT; CDR2 reads SNEGSKA (reference sequence).

This clonotype was seen only once. The chain is built from TRBV27 and TRBJ1-2, with TRBD1 matching over 7 bases. Germline V gives CDR1 MNHEY, CDR2 SMNVEV (reference sequence). The ends lost 3 bases at V and 5 bases at J; junction bases unmatched: 9. The CDR3 has 15 amino acids. CDR3 amino acids: CASSFSGGTAYGYTF. The CDR3 DNA reads as TGTGCCAGCAGTTTTAGTGGAGGGACAGCTTATGGCTACACCTTC.